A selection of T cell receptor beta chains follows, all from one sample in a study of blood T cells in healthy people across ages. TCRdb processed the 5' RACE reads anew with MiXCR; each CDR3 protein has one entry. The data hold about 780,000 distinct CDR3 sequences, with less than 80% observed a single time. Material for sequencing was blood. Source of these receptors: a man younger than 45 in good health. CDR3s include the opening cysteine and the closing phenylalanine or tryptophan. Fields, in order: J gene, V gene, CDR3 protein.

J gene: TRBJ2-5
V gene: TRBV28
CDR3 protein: CASSSLPLGGKETQYF

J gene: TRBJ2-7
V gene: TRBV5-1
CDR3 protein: CTSSLTSQTGRYEQYF

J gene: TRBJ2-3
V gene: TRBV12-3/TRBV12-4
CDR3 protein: CASLTDRDVTDTQYF

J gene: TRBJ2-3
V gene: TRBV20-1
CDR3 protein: CSARRLARDTQYF

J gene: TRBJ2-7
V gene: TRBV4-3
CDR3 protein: CASSRGLAEIEQYF

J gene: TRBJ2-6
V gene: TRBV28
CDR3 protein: CASSLYGLRAGANVLTF

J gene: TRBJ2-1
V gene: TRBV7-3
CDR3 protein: CASSPVYQAEQFF

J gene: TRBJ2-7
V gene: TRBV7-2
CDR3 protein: CASSLGYSGGADGEQYF

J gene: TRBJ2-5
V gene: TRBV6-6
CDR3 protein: CASSYGEPETQYF

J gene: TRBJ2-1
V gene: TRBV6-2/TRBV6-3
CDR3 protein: CASSYPGDLQEQFF

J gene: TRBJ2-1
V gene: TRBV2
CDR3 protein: CASSSGLAGSRYEQFF

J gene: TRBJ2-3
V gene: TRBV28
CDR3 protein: CASSGTGAIDTQYF

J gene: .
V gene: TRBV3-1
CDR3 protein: CASSQRDKRETQYF

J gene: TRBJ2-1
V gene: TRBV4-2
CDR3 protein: CASSQGLAGLYNEQFF

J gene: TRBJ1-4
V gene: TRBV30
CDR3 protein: CAWSVGREVGKLFF

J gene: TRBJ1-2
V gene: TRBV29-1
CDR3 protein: CSVTGAKRARGYTF